One sample yielded the 19 T cell receptor beta chains listed below, sequenced in a study of OX40 agonist ivuxolimab in advanced cancers. Some clones are missing from TCRdb's copy, which holds only in-frame ones; the method was immunoSEQ multiplex PCR. Of around 100,000 clones listed, approximately 87% are singletons. This material consisted of CD4+ or CD8+ T cells sorted from blood, taken in a trial of the OX40 agonist ivuxolimab. The receptors shown here come from an adult with an advanced solid tumor such as melanoma, head and neck, liver or kidney cancer.

This clone has just one count. The chain links TRBV27 to TRBJ2-7; D possibly matches TRBD1 or TRBD2 (6 bases each). V lost 7 bases, J lost 4 bases, and 17 bases lay in between. This CDR3 contains 14 residues. The germline CDR1 and CDR2 sequences are MNHEY and SMNVEV (reference sequence). The CDR3: CASKLTRGEYEQYF. The CDR3, as DNA: TGTGCCAGCAAACTCACGAGGGGGGAATACGAGCAGTACTTC.

The chain couples TRBV5-6 to TRBJ2-7, with D uncertain. The CDR3 consists of 12 residues. V was trimmed by 4 bases and J by 3 bases, leaving 8 bases between them. Germline V gives CDR1 SGHDT, CDR2 YYEEEE. The CDR3 loop is CASSRVDYEQYF. The CDR3 DNA reads as TGTGCCAGCAGCCGGGTCGACTACGAGCAGTACTTC.

J is TRBJ1-6 and V is TRBV4-1; D gene unclear. CDR1 is MGHRA and CDR2 is YSYEKL in the germline V gene. The CDR3 totals 16 residues. V was cut by 1 base and J by 0 bases, with 7 bases left in between. The chain's CDR3 is CASSQAPSSYNSPLHF. The CDR3 region has the DNA TGCGCCAGCAGCCAAGCACCGAGCTCCTATAATTCACCCCTCCACTTT.

The chain uses TRBV30 and TRBJ2-1, with 11 positions matching TRBD2. V was pared by 1 base and J by 4 bases, with 0 bases of the junction left unmatched. The CDR3 spans 14 residues. The germline CDR1 and CDR2 sequences are GTSNPN and SVGIG (reference sequence). This chain's CDR3 is CAWSGLAGYNEQFF. Here the CDR3 DNA reads TGTGCCTGGAGTGGACTAGCGGGGTACAATGAGCAGTTCTTC.

The gene calls are TRBV15 and TRBJ2-7, with 10 bases matching TRBD2. The J segment lost 3 bases and the V segment lost 2 bases, leaving 10 bases of the junction unmatched. Germline CDR1 and CDR2: LNHNV and YYDKDF (reference sequence). This CDR3 spans 17 amino acids. The CDR3 reads CATSRNMGLAGVYEQYF. CDR3 nucleotides: TGTGCCACCAGCAGAAACATGGGGCTAGCGGGGGTCTACGAGCAGTACTTC.

J is TRBJ1-2 and V is TRBV30; D uncertain. V shed 4 bases and J shed 4 bases, with 13 bases lying between them. CDR3 size: 13 residues. Germline CDR1 is GTSNPN and CDR2 is SVGIG (reference sequence). CDR3 nucleotide sequence: TGTGCCTGGACGGTCGGGAGCAGCTATGGCTACACCTTC. It yields the protein CAWTVGSSYGYTF.

The chain carries TRBV25-1 and TRBJ2-7; the match to TRBD1 covers 8 bases. The CDR3 is made up of 16 amino acids. J gave up 5 bases and V 4 bases, and 13 bases lay outside the gene matches. Germline lookup yields CDR1 MGHDK and CDR2 SYGVNS. The CDR3 sequence is CASSGVPGQGGHEQYF. The CDR3 nucleotides are TGTGCCAGCAGTGGCGTCCCCGGACAGGGTGGTCACGAGCAGTACTTC.

The chain recombines TRBV6-6 with TRBJ1-1; no clear D. The length of the CDR3 is 15 residues. Germline CDR1 reads MNHNY; CDR2 reads SVGAGI (reference sequence). Trimming left V 1 base short and J 1 base short, with 10 bases between. The CDR3 coding sequence is TGTGCCAGCAGTTACTTCGACACTTCGAACACTGAAGCTTTCTTT. Translating gives CASSYFDTSNTEAFF.

The rearrangement uses TRBV5-1 and TRBJ2-3; D perhaps matches TRBD2 (6 bases). This CDR3 has 15 amino acids. Germline lookup yields CDR1 SGHRS and CDR2 YFSETQ. With 3 bases removed from V and 1 base from J, the gap between germline ends came to 12 bases. CDR3 sequence reads: CASSYAGYGTDTQYF. The DNA for the CDR3 is TGCGCCAGCAGCTACGCGGGGTATGGCACAGATACGCAGTATTTT.

This rearrangement joins TRBV7-3 to TRBJ2-1; 15 bases align to TRBD2. This CDR3 contains 15 residues. Germline V gene sequence: CDR1 SGHTA, CDR2 FQGTGA. J gave up 7 bases and V 5 bases, and 3 bases lay outside the gene matches. Here the CDR3 reads CASSPGTSGGNEQFF. CDR3 bases: TGTGCCAGCAGCCCGGGGACTAGCGGGGGGAATGAGCAGTTCTTC.

The chain is built from TRBV25-1 and TRBJ1-1; 7 positions agree with TRBD1. The germline V gene encodes CDR1 MGHDK and CDR2 SYGVNS. This CDR3 spans 13 amino acids. V was pared by 5 bases and J by 2 bases, with 2 bases of the junction left unmatched. CDR3: CASSKGGNTEAFF. The CDR3 DNA sequence: TGTGCCAGCAGTAAAGGGGGCAACACTGAAGCTTTCTTT.

This chain links TRBV6-6 with TRBJ2-7; D perhaps matches TRBD1 (5 bases). V lost 8 bases and J 1 base, leaving 15 bases between the germline ends. This CDR3 contains 14 residues. Germline V gene lookup returns CDR1 MNHNY and CDR2 SVGAGI (reference sequence). The CDR3 region has the DNA TGTGCCAGCGTAAAGGGGCAGGCGTCCTACGAGCAGTACTTC. This gives the protein CASVKGQASYEQYF.

The genes are TRBV5-1 and TRBJ2-7; a weak D match, TRBD1 (6 bases). The CDR3 extends over 14 amino acids. V shed 2 bases and J shed 3 bases, with 12 bases lying between them. CDR1 is SGHRS, CDR2 YFSETQ, per germline. The DNA for the CDR3 is TGCGCCAGCAGCTTTGACAGGAACATCTACGAGCAGTACTTC. Protein product: CASSFDRNIYEQYF.

The chain's CDR3 is CASSTQFYNSPLHF. In DNA form, the CDR3 reads TGTGCCAGTAGTACACAGTTTTATAATTCACCCCTCCACTTT. The chain is built from TRBV19 and TRBJ1-6; D gene uncertain. This CDR3 spans 14 amino acids. The ends were cut back, 4 bases at V and 4 bases at J, with 8 bases in the middle. CDR1 is LNHDA, CDR2 SQIVND, per germline (reference sequence).

J is TRBJ1-1 and V is TRBV5-6, with TRBD1 matching 8 bases. CDR1 SGHDT and CDR2 YYEEEE come from the germline V gene. V dropped 1 base and J dropped 7; count of bases not matched to a gene: 18. The CDR3 runs to 18 residues. CDR3 in DNA: TGTGCCAGCAGCTTGAAAATGTTTCTCATCCGACAGGGGAATGAAGCTTTCTTT. This translates into CASSLKMFLIRQGNEAFF.

This chain uses TRBV10-1 with TRBJ1-2, with 9 bases lining up with TRBD1. This CDR3 is built from 16 residues. Trimming at V came to 8 bases and at J to 2 bases, leaving 12 bases not matched to a gene. The V gene's germline CDR1 is WNHNN and CDR2 SYGVQD (reference sequence). The CDR3 nucleotides read TGCGCCAGCTGCGTAGTACTCGGACAGGGGAACTATGGCTACACCTTC. Translating it yields CASCVVLGQGNYGYTF.

The rearrangement joins TRBV27 to TRBJ1-1; D perhaps matches TRBD1 (6 bases). This CDR3 contains 14 residues. CDR1 MNHEY and CDR2 SMNVEV come from the germline V gene (reference sequence). Trimming cost V 7 bases and J 0 bases, with 12 bases left between them. Here the CDR3 DNA reads TGTGCCAGCAAGGACAGAGGGGTGAACACTGAAGCTTTCTTT. It specifies CASKDRGVNTEAFF.

DNA for the CDR3: TGTGCCAGCACCCCGTTTATGGGCCCTAAAAACTACGAGCAGTACTTC. Translated: CASTPFMGPKNYEQYF. The rearrangement joins TRBV27 to TRBJ2-7; D ambiguous. The V gene lost 7 bases and the J gene lost 3 bases, with 22 bases spanning the gap. The CDR3 has 16 amino acids. Germline V gene data show CDR1 as MNHEY and CDR2 as SMNVEV (reference sequence).

This chain uses TRBV5-4 with TRBJ1-6; 9 nucleotides agree with TRBD1. Germline V gene sequence: CDR1 SGHNT, CDR2 YYREEE (reference sequence). V was pared by 4 bases and J by 9 bases, with 14 bases of the junction left unmatched. CDR3 length: 17 amino acids. CDR3 protein: CASSHQGAGQGGSPLHF. The CDR3 region has the DNA TGTGCCAGCAGCCACCAAGGGGCGGGACAGGGTGGTTCACCCCTCCACTTT.